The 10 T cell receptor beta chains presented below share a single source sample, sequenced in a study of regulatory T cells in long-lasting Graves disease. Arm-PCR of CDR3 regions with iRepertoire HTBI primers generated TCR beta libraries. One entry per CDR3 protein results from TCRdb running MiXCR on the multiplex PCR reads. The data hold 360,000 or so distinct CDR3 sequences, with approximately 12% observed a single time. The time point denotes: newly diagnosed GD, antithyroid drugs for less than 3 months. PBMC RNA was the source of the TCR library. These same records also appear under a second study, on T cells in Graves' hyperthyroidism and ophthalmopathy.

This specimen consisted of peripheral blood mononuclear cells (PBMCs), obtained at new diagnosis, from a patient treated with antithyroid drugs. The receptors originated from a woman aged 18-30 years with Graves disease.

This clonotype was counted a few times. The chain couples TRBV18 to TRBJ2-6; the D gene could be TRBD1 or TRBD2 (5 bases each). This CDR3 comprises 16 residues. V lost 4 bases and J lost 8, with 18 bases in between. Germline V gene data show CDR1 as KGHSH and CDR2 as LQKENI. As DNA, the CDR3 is TGTGCCAGCTCACTCACCGGGACGTCTCTAACCAACGTCCTGACTTTC. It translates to CASSLTGTSLTNVLTF.

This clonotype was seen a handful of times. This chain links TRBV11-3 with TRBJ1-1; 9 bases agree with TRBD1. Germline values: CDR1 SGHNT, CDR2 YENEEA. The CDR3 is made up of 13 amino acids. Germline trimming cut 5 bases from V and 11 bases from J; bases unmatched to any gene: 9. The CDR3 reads CASSQKKQGAAFF. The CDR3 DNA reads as TGTGCCAGCAGCCAAAAAAAACAGGGGGCGGCTTTCTTT.

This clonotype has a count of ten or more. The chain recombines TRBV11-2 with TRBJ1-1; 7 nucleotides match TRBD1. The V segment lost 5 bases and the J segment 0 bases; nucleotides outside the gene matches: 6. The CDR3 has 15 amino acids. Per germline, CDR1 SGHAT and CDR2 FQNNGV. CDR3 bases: TGTGCCAGCAGCCTTCACAGGGGCTTGAACACTGAAGCTTTCTTT. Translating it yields CASSLHRGLNTEAFF.

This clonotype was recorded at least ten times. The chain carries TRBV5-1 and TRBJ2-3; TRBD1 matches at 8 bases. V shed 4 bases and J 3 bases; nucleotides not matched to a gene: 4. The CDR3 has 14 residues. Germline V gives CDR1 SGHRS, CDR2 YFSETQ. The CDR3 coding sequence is TGCGCCAGCAGCGGAGGACAGGGAACAGATACGCAGTATTTT. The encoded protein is CASSGGQGTDTQYF.

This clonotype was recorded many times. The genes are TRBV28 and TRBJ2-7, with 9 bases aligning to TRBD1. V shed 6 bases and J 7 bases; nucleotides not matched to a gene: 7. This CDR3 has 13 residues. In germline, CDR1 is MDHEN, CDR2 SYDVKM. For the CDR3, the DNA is TGTGCCAGCAGCCCCGGGACAGGGTTTGAGCAGTACTTC. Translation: CASSPGTGFEQYF.

This chain's CDR3 is CASSRLGLAEVEQYF. DNA of the CDR3: TGTGCCAGCAGCCGCCTGGGACTAGCGGAGGTCGAGCAGTACTTC. The V call is TRBV6-2 or TRBV6-3, the J call TRBJ2-7, with TRBD2 identical over 11 bases. Per the germline V gene, CDR1 is MNHEY and CDR2 is SVGEGT. The CDR3 has 15 residues. The V segment lost 6 bases and the J segment 6 bases; nucleotides outside the gene matches: 10.

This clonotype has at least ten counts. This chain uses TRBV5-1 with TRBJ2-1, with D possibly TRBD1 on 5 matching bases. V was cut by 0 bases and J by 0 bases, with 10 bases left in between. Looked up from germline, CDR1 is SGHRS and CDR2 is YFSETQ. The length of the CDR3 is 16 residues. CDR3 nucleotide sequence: TGCGCCAGCAGCTTGGCCGAAGGGGACTCCTACAATGAGCAGTTCTTC. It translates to CASSLAEGDSYNEQFF.

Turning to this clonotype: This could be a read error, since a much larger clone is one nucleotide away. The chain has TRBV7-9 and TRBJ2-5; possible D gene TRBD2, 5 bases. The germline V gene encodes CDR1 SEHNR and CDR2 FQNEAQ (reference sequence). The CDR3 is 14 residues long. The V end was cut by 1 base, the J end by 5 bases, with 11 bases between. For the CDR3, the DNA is TGTGCCAGCAGCTTAGTGGGAGTTTTGGAGACCCAGTACTTC. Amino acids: CASSLVGVLETQYF.

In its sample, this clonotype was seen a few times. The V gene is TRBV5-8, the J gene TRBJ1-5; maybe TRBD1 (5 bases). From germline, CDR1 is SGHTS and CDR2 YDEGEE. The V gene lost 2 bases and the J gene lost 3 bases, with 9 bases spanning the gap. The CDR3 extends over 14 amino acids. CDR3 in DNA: TGTGCCAGCAGCTTAGGGACGAACAATCAGCCCCAGCATTTT. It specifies CASSLGTNNQPQHF.

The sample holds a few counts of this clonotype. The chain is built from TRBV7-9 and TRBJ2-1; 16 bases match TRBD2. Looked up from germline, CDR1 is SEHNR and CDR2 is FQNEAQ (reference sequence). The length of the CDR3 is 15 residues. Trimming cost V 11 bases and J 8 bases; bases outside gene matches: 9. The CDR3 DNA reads TGTGCCGTCGGGACTAGCGGGGGGGCTTTGGATGAGCAGTTCTTC. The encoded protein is CAVGTSGGALDEQFF.